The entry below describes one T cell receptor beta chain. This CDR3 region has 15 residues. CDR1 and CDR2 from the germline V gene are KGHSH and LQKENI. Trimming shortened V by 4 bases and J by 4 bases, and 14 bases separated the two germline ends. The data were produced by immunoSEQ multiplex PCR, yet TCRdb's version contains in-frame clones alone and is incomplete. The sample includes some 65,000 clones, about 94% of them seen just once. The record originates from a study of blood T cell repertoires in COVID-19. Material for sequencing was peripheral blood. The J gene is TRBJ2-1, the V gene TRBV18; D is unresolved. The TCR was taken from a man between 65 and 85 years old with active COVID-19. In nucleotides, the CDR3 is TGTGCCAGCTCACTCATTACAGACCGATACAATGAGCAGTTCTTC. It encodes CASSLITDRYNEQFF.